This entry lists 5 T cell receptor beta chains sequenced from one sample in a study of identical twins. One entry per CDR3 protein results from TCRdb running MiXCR on the 5' RACE reads. The sample has around 340,000 distinct CDR3 sequences, around 9.7% seen once; the top ten hold around 8.6%. Material: naive T cells sorted from blood. These receptors all come from a woman aged 50 to 65 in good health.

The chain recombines TRBV11-3 with TRBJ2-1; D assignment may be TRBD1 or TRBD2 (6 bases each). The CDR3 is 13 residues long. The germline V gene encodes CDR1 SGHNT and CDR2 YENEEA. V lost 7 bases to trimming and J lost 5 bases, with 12 bases between them. CDR3 loop: CASTGGQHNEQFF. The DNA for the CDR3 is TGTGCCAGCACCGGGGGACAACACAATGAGCAGTTCTTC.

The chain has TRBV15 and TRBJ2-5; 7 bases match TRBD2. Trimming cost V 1 base and J 9 bases; bases outside gene matches: 8. This CDR3 contains 14 residues. Germline V gene data show CDR1 as LNHNV and CDR2 as YYDKDF (reference sequence). CDR3 amino acids: CATSRVDSRGAQYF. Written as DNA, the CDR3 is TGTGCCACCAGCAGAGTAGACAGCCGGGGGGCCCAGTACTTC.

The chain uses TRBV7-2 and TRBJ2-7; D tentatively reads TRBD1 or TRBD2 (7 bases each). Germline V gives CDR1 SGHTA, CDR2 FQGNSA. CDR3 length: 15 amino acids. The germline V and J ends were trimmed by 3 bases and 5 bases, with 17 bases remaining between them. CDR3 DNA: TGTGCCAGCAGCTTGGGTCTGGGAGGGGGCGACGAGCAGTACGTC. Its translation: CASSLGLGGGDEQYV.

The sample holds many counts of this clonotype. The V call is TRBV6-5, the J call TRBJ2-3; 10 bases line up with TRBD1. The junction had 7 bases not matched to a gene; V was cut back by 2 bases and J by 5 bases. The CDR3 length is 16 residues. Germline V gene sequence: CDR1 MNHEY, CDR2 SVGAGI. The CDR3 DNA follows: TGTGCCAGCAGTTACGACCGGGACAGGGGAGAAGATACGCAGTATTTT. Translation: CASSYDRDRGEDTQYF.

The rearrangement uses TRBV15 and TRBJ2-7; D is uncertain. V was clipped by 5 bases and J by 7 bases, with 15 bases between them. CDR3 length: 13 residues. CDR1 and CDR2 from the germline V gene are LNHNV and YYDKDF (reference sequence). The CDR3 coding sequence is TGTGCCACCAGCGTAGGGCCAGGATGGGAGCAGTACGTC. Residues: CATSVGPGWEQYV.